This TCR beta chain was sequenced during a study of cytomegalovirus exposure and HLA in healthy donors. J gave up 0 bases and V 5 bases, and 7 bases lay outside the gene matches. Germline loops: CDR1 MNHEY, CDR2 SMNVEV (reference sequence). CDR3 length: 16 residues. The PCR used 60 Vbeta and 13 Jbeta primers. Some clones are missing from TCRdb's copy, which holds only in-frame ones; the method was immunoSEQ multiplex PCR. The table records some 98,000 clones, about a tenth of them present only once. Sequencing was performed on PBMCs. This receptor was taken from a man aged 50-60 years in good health and CMV-seropositive. The rearrangement uses TRBV27 and TRBJ2-3; 8 nucleotides align to TRBD1. CDR3 nucleotide sequence: TGTGCCAGCAGTAATGGACAGGGCGGTAGCACAGATACGCAGTATTTT. As protein: CASSNGQGGSTDTQYF.